Given below is one TCR beta chain in context. The antigen remains undetermined. PCR primers comprised 60 Vbeta and 13 Jbeta primers. TCRdb keeps only in-frame clones here, not all; method: immunoSEQ multiplex PCR. Among 200,000 or so clones listed, more than 75% were seen once. This entry is derived from a study of cytomegalovirus exposure and HLA in healthy donors. Overall study findings and caveats: A list of roughly 180 TCR beta chains associated with cytomegalovirus was given. HLA restriction was apparent for most CMV-associated TCR beta chains in a later analysis.

Germline V gene data show CDR1 as SGHAT and CDR2 as FQNNGV. V dropped 3 bases and J dropped 4; count of bases not matched to a gene: 1. The CDR3 contains 13 residues. Sequencing was done on a sample of PBMCs. The receptor's source is a male donor in good health and CMV-seropositive. This chain joins TRBV11-2 and TRBJ2-3; 7 bases match TRBD1. The CDR3 is CASSFTGADTQYF. The DNA of the CDR3 is TGTGCCAGCAGCTTCACAGGGGCAGATACGCAGTATTTT. Variable domain in full (rest from reference TRBV11-2 and TRBJ2-3): EAGVAQSPRYKIIEKRQSVAFWCNPISGHATLYWYQQILGQGPKLLIQFQNNGVVDDSQLPKDRFSAERLKGVDSTLKIQPAKLEDSAVYLCASSFTGADTQYFGPGTRLTVL.